Each of the 27 T cell receptor beta chains below was sequenced from the same sample in a study of blood T cell repertoires in COVID-19. Using immunoSEQ multiplex PCR, the repertoire was profiled, and TCRdb retains in-frame clones only, with some absent. The sample yields about 22,000 clones, around 90% seen once. The sample taken for sequencing was peripheral blood. These receptors were taken from a woman aged 65 to 85 with active COVID-19.

The V and J genes are TRBV28 and TRBJ1-5, with TRBD1 matching over 8 bases. Unmatched junction bases numbered 16, after V lost 6 bases and J lost 9 bases. Germline V lookup: CDR1 MDHEN, CDR2 SYDVKM. The CDR3 has 16 residues. The DNA of the CDR3 is TGTGCCAGCAGCCCCTCCGACAGGGGCCAATTCGGGCCCCAGCATTTT. Residues: CASSPSDRGQFGPQHF.

V usage is TRBV29-1 and J usage is TRBJ1-1, with D unclear. The CDR3 totals 12 residues. V gave up 4 bases and J gave up 4 bases, with 10 bases separating them. Germline V gives CDR1 SQVTM, CDR2 ANQGSEA. The CDR3 loop is CSVVQVPTEAFF. DNA of the CDR3: TGCAGCGTTGTCCAGGTTCCCACTGAAGCTTTCTTT.

This chain joins TRBV18 and TRBJ2-6; 11 bases map to TRBD1. The germline CDR1 and CDR2 sequences are KGHSH and LQKENI. CDR3 size: 17 residues. V lost 3 bases, J lost 0 bases, and 1 base stayed unmatched. The CDR3 protein is CASSPGTGGSGANVLTF. The CDR3 coding sequence is TGTGCCAGCTCACCTGGGACAGGGGGCTCTGGGGCCAACGTCCTGACTTTC.

This chain uses TRBV29-1 with TRBJ1-5; D gene ambiguous. V was pared by 4 bases and J by 4 bases, with 17 bases between. This CDR3 has 15 residues. Germline CDR1 and CDR2: SQVTM and ANQGSEA. Written as DNA, the CDR3 is TGCAGCGTTGTGGAGGTTTACGGTCTGAATCAGCCCCAGCATTTT. It codes for CSVVEVYGLNQPQHF.

This sequence joins TRBV9 and TRBJ2-7; possible D gene TRBD1, 6 bases. Germline CDR1 reads SGDLS; CDR2 reads YYNGEE. The CDR3 consists of 15 residues. Deletions cut 0 bases from V and 4 bases from J, with 14 bases between. The CDR3 spells CASSVGNRVGYEQYF. Written as DNA, the CDR3 is TGTGCCAGCAGCGTAGGGAACAGGGTGGGGTACGAGCAGTACTTC. Filled out from reference TRBV9 and TRBJ2-7, the complete variable domain reads DSGVTQTPKHLITATGQRVTLRCSPRSGDLSVYWYQQSLDQGLQFLIQYYNGEERAKGNILERFSAQQFPDLHSELNLSSLELGDSALYFCASSVGNRVGYEQYFGPGTRLTVT.

V is TRBV18 and J is TRBJ2-7; 8 nucleotides align to TRBD1. CDR1 is KGHSH and CDR2 is LQKENI in the germline V gene. There are 16 residues in the CDR3. V was clipped by 6 bases and J by 0 bases; unmatched bases: 10. The CDR3 reads CASSPIDRGSSYEQYF. The CDR3 DNA is TGTGCCAGCTCCCCAATCGACAGGGGCAGCTCCTACGAGCAGTACTTC.

The rearrangement uses TRBV30 and TRBJ2-1; no firm D call. V was trimmed by 2 bases and J by 4 bases, leaving 3 bases between them. Germline assignment: CDR1 GTSNPN and CDR2 SVGIG (reference sequence). CDR3 length equals 11 residues. In DNA form, the CDR3 reads TGTGCCTGGAGTCTTTACAATGAGCAGTTCTTC. This codes for CAWSLYNEQFF.

The CDR3 is CASSPRQGGSYGYTF. The CDR3, as DNA: TGTGCCAGCTCACCTCGGCAGGGAGGGAGCTATGGCTACACCTTC. This chain uses TRBV18 with TRBJ1-2, with TRBD1 as a possible D gene (5 bases). The CDR3 runs 15 residues. Germline CDR1 and CDR2: KGHSH and LQKENI. V was clipped by 3 bases and J by 4 bases, with 15 bases between them.

The rearrangement links TRBV28 to TRBJ2-7, with TRBD2 matching over 7 bases. The CDR3 totals 16 residues. The germline V gene encodes CDR1 MDHEN and CDR2 SYDVKM. The V gene end was trimmed by 5 bases and the J gene end by 5 bases; junction bases not matched to a gene: 15. The CDR3 bases are TGTGCCAGCAGTCTCTCCCCGGGACTACGGTTCCACGAGCAGTACTTC. It is translated as CASSLSPGLRFHEQYF. Full variable domain (remainder filled in from reference TRBV28 and TRBJ2-7): DVKVTQSSRYLVKRTGEKVFLECVQDMDHENMFWYRQDPGLGLRLIYFSYDVKMKEKGDIPEGYSVSREKKERFSLILESASTNQTSMYLCASSLSPGLRFHEQYFGPGTRLTVT.

The chain uses TRBV13 and TRBJ2-1; 9 bases map to TRBD1. The V gene's germline CDR1 is PRHDT and CDR2 FYEKMQ (reference sequence). The CDR3 consists of 17 residues. J was trimmed by 6 bases and V by 4 bases; bases with no gene match: 13. The DNA for the CDR3 is TGTGCCAGCAGCTATGGGACAGGGCGACCCTACTTCAATGAGCAGTTCTTC. Encoded protein: CASSYGTGRPYFNEQFF.

The J gene is TRBJ2-7, the V gene TRBV7-9; weak D call: TRBD1 (6 bases). V shed 7 bases and J shed 4 bases, with 17 bases lying between them. The CDR3 consists of 14 residues. Germline CDR1 is SEHNR and CDR2 is FQNEAQ (reference sequence). The CDR3 nucleotides are TGTGCCAGCAACAGACCAGGGGCAGATTACGAGCAGTACTTC. Residues: CASNRPGADYEQYF.

This clone was counted once. This chain connects TRBV6-5 to TRBJ2-1, with D hard to call. The CDR3 length is 15 residues. Trimming took 6 bases from V and 5 from J, leaving 17 bases between them. The V gene's germline CDR1 is MNHEY and CDR2 SVGAGI. The DNA of the CDR3 is TGTGCCAGCAGCCCCCCGAGGAGCCTTGACAATGAGCAGTTCTTC. Its protein is CASSPPRSLDNEQFF.

This chain uses TRBV23-1 with TRBJ2-5, with 7 nucleotides matching TRBD1. TRBV23-1 is marked as an open reading frame, function uncertain. The CDR3 spans 17 residues. Trimming took 1 base from V and 4 from J; bases not matched to a gene: 12. The CDR3: CASSQLKRGRVRETQYF. As DNA, the CDR3 is TGCGCCAGCAGTCAATTGAAGAGGGGGCGCGTCAGAGAGACCCAGTACTTC.

The J gene is TRBJ2-1, the V gene TRBV5-4; maybe TRBD2 (6 bases). The V end was cut by 4 bases, the J end by 7 bases, with 24 bases between. The CDR3 runs 17 residues. In germline, CDR1 is SGHNT, CDR2 YYREEE (reference sequence). The CDR3 bases are TGTGCCAGCAGCCCCTCAGGCGGGACTTTAGGGTTGAATGAGCAGTTCTTC. This translates into CASSPSGGTLGLNEQFF.

Here the CDR3 DNA reads TGCGCCAGCAGTGAACGGTTTCGGGGCGGGGCTATCAAAAATGAGCAGTTCTTC. This gives the protein CASSERFRGGAIKNEQFF. V usage is TRBV10-2 and J usage is TRBJ2-1; weak D call: TRBD2 (6 bases). Trimming removed 3 bases at V and 7 bases at J, with 25 bases between. Germline assignment: CDR1 WSHSY and CDR2 SAAADI. The CDR3 runs 18 residues.

V gene TRBV28 combines with J gene TRBJ2-3; 11 bases match TRBD2. The length of the CDR3 is 18 residues. Per the germline V gene, CDR1 is MDHEN and CDR2 is SYDVKM. V shed 4 bases and J 1 base; nucleotides not matched to a gene: 10. The DNA of the CDR3 is TGTGCCAGCAGTTCCCGACCGGGACTAGCGGACCGCACAGATACGCAGTATTTT. As protein: CASSSRPGLADRTDTQYF.

The chain is built from TRBV11-1 and TRBJ1-2, with D possibly TRBD1 on 6 matching bases. The CDR3 has 16 residues. Deletions cut 5 bases from V and 5 bases from J, with 21 bases between. Germline lookup yields CDR1 SGHAT and CDR2 FQDESV (reference sequence). CDR3 nucleotides: TGTGCCAGCAGCCTAACGACAGGCATTGGGGCGTATGGCTACACCTTC. It encodes CASSLTTGIGAYGYTF.

The V and J genes are TRBV10-1 and TRBJ2-1, with 8 bases lining up with TRBD2. CDR3 size: 16 residues. Germline V lookup: CDR1 WNHNN, CDR2 SYGVQD (reference sequence). Losses at the gene ends were 4 bases for V and 4 bases for J; bases not matched to a gene: 9. CDR3 residues: CASSVWGAGEYNEQFF. The CDR3 DNA reads TGCGCCAGCAGTGTGTGGGGAGCGGGAGAATACAATGAGCAGTTCTTC.

This chain uses TRBV11-2 with TRBJ2-7; D possibly corresponds to TRBD1 (6 bases). CDR1 and CDR2 from the germline V gene are SGHAT and FQNNGV. Trimming stripped 4 bases from V and 3 bases from J, with 28 bases between. The CDR3 has 19 amino acids. The CDR3 sequence is CASSSFGLRSGHTLYEQYF. DNA of the CDR3: TGTGCCAGCAGCTCATTTGGGCTTAGGTCGGGACATACTCTCTACGAGCAGTACTTC.

This chain connects TRBV7-9 to TRBJ2-3; tentative D call: TRBD2 (6 bases). The germline V and J ends were trimmed by 1 base and 0 bases, with 14 bases remaining between them. Looked up from germline, CDR1 is SEHNR and CDR2 is FQNEAQ (reference sequence). CDR3 size: 17 residues. The CDR3 DNA is TGTGCCAGCAGCTTAGGAGGAGGGAGGACAAGCACAGATACGCAGTATTTT. Protein sequence: CASSLGGGRTSTDTQYF.

V usage is TRBV11-2 and J usage is TRBJ1-1, with 9 bases that match TRBD1. CDR1 is SGHAT and CDR2 is FQNNGV in the germline V gene. V dropped 5 bases and J dropped 6; count of bases not matched to a gene: 7. The CDR3 runs 14 residues. CDR3 residues: CASSKGQGFAEAFF. CDR3 coding DNA: TGTGCCAGCAGCAAGGGACAGGGATTCGCTGAAGCTTTCTTT.

The rearrangement joins TRBV15 to TRBJ1-1; 7 positions match TRBD1. V shed 0 bases and J 9 bases; nucleotides not matched to a gene: 7. Germline-derived CDR1 and CDR2 are LNHNV and YYDKDF (reference sequence). The CDR3 is made up of 14 amino acids. CDR3 in DNA: TGTGCCACCAGCAGAGAAACGGTGAGGGGGCAAGCTTTCTTT. Its protein product is CATSRETVRGQAFF.

V gene TRBV18 combines with J gene TRBJ1-1; D is ambiguous. Germline V lookup: CDR1 KGHSH, CDR2 LQKENI. Trimming removed 5 bases from V and 0 bases from J, with 7 bases in between. This CDR3 spans 13 amino acids. For the CDR3, the DNA is TGTGCCAGCTCAGTCGACTTGAACACTGAAGCTTTCTTT. It encodes CASSVDLNTEAFF.

V is TRBV28 and J is TRBJ1-3; no reliable D call. The CDR3 runs to 15 residues. Germline V gene sequence: CDR1 MDHEN, CDR2 SYDVKM. Deletions cut 2 bases from V and 3 bases from J, with 11 bases between. This CDR3 reads CASSLQVRRGNTIYF. Here the CDR3 DNA reads TGTGCCAGCAGTTTACAGGTCCGACGTGGAAACACCATATATTTT.

V gene TRBV18 combines with J gene TRBJ1-2; the D is unclear. The CDR3 runs 15 residues. V gave up 3 bases and J gave up 3 bases, with 14 bases separating them. In germline, CDR1 is KGHSH, CDR2 LQKENI. CDR3 residues: CASSPFHERDYGYTF. The CDR3 DNA reads as TGTGCCAGCTCACCTTTTCATGAAAGAGACTATGGCTACACCTTC.

The chain combines TRBV25-1 with TRBJ1-1; 8 bases fit TRBD1. This CDR3 is built from 14 residues. V gave up 6 bases and J gave up 4 bases; unmatched junction bases: 7. Germline assignment: CDR1 MGHDK and CDR2 SYGVNS. This CDR3 reads CASRPGTGRTEAFF. CDR3 coding DNA: TGTGCCAGCAGACCCGGGACAGGTCGCACTGAAGCTTTCTTT.

The CDR3 DNA reads TGTGCCAGCTCACCAAGGGGGCCCGACGAGCAGTACTTC. Protein product: CASSPRGPDEQYF. The gene calls are TRBV18 and TRBJ2-7, with 7 bases identical to TRBD1. Germline assignment: CDR1 KGHSH and CDR2 LQKENI. The CDR3 spans 13 residues. The V and J ends lost 2 bases and 5 bases, in that order; junction bases with no gene match: 3.